This TCR beta chain was identified during a study of blood T cell repertoires in COVID-19. Study at large: Acute-phase and convalescent COVID-19 samples originated in the United States, Italy and Spain.

Germline V CDR1 and CDR2: SNHLY, FYNNEI. This CDR3 has 14 amino acids. The J segment lost 11 bases and the V segment lost 4 bases, leaving 11 bases of the junction unmatched. Study processing details: Nucleated cell counts were estimated from reference gene primer amplification. Sequenced by immunoSEQ multiplex PCR; TCRdb stores in-frame clones only, minus some. The D gene and trimming were derived from the DNA, and the V and J assignments and clone size from that table. The sample has 120,000 or so clones; roughly 74% are singletons. This TCR was sampled from a man aged 55 to 69 with acute or convalescent COVID-19. Sequencing used peripheral blood. This sequence joins TRBV2 and TRBJ1-1; TRBD1 aligns across 9 bases. CDR3 sequence: CASSGYTGTGKAFF. CDR3 DNA sequence: TGTGCCAGCAGTGGATATACAGGGACAGGGAAGGCTTTCTTT.